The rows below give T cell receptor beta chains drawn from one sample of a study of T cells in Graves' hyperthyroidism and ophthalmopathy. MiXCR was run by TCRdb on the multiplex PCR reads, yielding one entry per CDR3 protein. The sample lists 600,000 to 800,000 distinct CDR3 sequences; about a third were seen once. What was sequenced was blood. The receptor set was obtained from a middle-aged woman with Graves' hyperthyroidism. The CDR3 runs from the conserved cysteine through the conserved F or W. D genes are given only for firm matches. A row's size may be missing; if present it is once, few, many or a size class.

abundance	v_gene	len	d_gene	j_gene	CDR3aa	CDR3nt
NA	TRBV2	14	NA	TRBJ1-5	CASSSPYNNQPQHF	TGTGCCAGCAGTTCGCCTTATAATAATCAGCCCCAGCATTTT
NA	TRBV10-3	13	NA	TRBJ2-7	CANSYRHLYEQYF	TGTGCCAACAGTTATAGACACCTTTACGAGCAGTACTTC
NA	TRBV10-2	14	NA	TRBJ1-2	CASSQEPQISGYAF	TGTGCCAGCAGTCAAGAACCTCAAATATCCGGCTACGCCTTC
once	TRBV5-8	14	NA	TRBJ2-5	CASSFVGGQETQCF	TGTGCCAGCAGCTTCGTCGGGGGGCAAGAGACCCAGTGCTTC
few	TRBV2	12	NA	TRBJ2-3	CASSIGGDTQYF	TGTGCCAGCAGTATCGGCGGTGATACGCAGTATTTT
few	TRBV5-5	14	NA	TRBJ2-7	CASSRRETVDEQYF	TGTGCCAGCAGCCGTCGCGAGACTGTCGACGAGCAGTACTTC
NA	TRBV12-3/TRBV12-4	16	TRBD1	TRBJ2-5	CASSYRGQGAAGTQYF	TGTGCCAGCAGTTACCGCGGACAGGGGGCTGCGGGGACCCAGTACTTC
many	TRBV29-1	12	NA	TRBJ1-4	CSAGTKNEKLFF	TGCAGCGCCGGGACAAAGAATGAAAAACTGTTTTTT
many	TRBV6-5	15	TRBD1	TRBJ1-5	CASSYSQTGEEPQHF	TGTGCCAGCAGTTACTCGCAGACAGGGGAGGAGCCCCAGCATTTT
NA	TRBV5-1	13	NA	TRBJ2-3	CASSLVLGGTQYF	TGCGCCAGCAGCTTGGTCTTAGGCGGTACGCAGTATTTT
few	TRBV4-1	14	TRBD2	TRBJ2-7	CASSQRTSGYEQYF	TGCGCCAGCAGCCAGCGGACTAGCGGCTACGAGCAGTACTTC
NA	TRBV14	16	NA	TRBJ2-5	CASSQEPPGALKTQYF	TGTGCCAGCAGCCAAGAGCCCCCCGGGGCCCTGAAGACCCAGTACTTC
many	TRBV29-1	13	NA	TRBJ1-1	CSASRGENTEAFF	TGCAGCGCGAGTAGGGGAGAGAACACTGAAGCTTTCTTT
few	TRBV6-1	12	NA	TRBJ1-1	CASSESGGKAFF	TGTGCCAGCAGTGAATCGGGGGGGAAAGCTTTCTTT
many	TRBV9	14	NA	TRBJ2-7	CASSVGRDPYEQYF	TGTGCCAGCAGCGTAGGCAGAGATCCCTACGAGCAGTACTTC
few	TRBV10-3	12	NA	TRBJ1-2	CAISESGEGYTF	TGTGCCATCAGTGAGTCTGGGGAAGGCTACACCTTC
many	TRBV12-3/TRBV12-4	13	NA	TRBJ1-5	CASSLGGVKPQHF	TGTGCCAGCAGTTTAGGGGGAGTTAAGCCCCAGCATTTT
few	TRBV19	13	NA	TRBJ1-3	CASTLTGGNTIYF	TGTGCCAGTACCCTGACAGGTGGAAACACCATATATTTT
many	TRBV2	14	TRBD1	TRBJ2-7	CASTGTGVVSEQYF	TGTGCCAGTACCGGGACAGGGGTTGTCAGCGAGCAGTACTTC
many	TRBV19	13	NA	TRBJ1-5	CASGREAQQPQHF	TGTGCCAGTGGAAGGGAAGCGCAGCAGCCCCAGCATTTT
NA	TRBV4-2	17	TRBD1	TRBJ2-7	CASSFSGGTGGTYEQYF	TGTGCCAGCAGCTTCAGCGGAGGCACAGGGGGGACCTACGAGCAGTACTTC
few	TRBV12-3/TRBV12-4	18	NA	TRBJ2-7	CASSFGRGALVSSYEQYF	TGTGCCAGCAGTTTCGGTAGGGGAGCCCTAGTAAGCTCCTACGAGCAGTACTTC
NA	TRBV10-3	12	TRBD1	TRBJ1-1	CATGDRATEAFF	TGTGCCACCGGGGACAGGGCCACTGAAGCTTTCTTT
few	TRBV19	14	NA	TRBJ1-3	CAFYPGTSGNTIYF	TGTGCCTTCTACCCCGGGACCTCTGGAAACACCATATATTTT
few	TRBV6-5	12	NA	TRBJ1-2	CASVDTVYGYTF	TGTGCCAGCGTGGACACCGTATATGGCTACACCTTC
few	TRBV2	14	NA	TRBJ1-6	CASSETGLASPLHF	TGTGCCAGCAGTGAAACAGGACTGGCTTCACCCCTCCACTTT
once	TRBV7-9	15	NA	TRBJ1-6	CASSLDAGPGSPLHF	TGTGCCAGCAGCTTGGATGCGGGTCCTGGATCACCCCTCCACTTT
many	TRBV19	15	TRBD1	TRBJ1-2	CASRSRDRPNYGYTF	TGTGCCAGTAGGTCAAGGGACAGGCCTAACTATGGCTACACCTTC